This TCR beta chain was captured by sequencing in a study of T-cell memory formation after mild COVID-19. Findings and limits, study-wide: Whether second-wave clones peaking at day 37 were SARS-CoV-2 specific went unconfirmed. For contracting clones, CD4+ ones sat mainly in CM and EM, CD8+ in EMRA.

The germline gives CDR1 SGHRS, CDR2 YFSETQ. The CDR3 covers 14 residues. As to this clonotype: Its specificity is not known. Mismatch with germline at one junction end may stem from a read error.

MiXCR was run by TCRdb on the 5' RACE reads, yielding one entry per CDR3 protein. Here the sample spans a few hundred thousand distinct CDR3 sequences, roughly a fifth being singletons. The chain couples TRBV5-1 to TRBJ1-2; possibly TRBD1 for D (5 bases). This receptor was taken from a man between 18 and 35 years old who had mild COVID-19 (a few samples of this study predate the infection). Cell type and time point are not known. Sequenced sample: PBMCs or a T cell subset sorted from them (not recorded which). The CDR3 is CASILEEGSYGYTF. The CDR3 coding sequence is TGCGCCAGCATCTTGGAGGAGGGGTCCTATGGCTACACCTTC.